The rows below give T cell receptor beta chains drawn from one sample of a study of siplizumab effects on memory and regulatory T cells. Repertoires were generated with immunoSEQ multiplex PCR, while TCRdb's copy carries only in-frame clones and drops some. The sample shows around 87,000 clones, around 89% of them seen only once. The material sequenced was CD4+ T cells sorted from blood. The receptors originated from a human donor in good health. Each CDR3 is given with its conserved first and last residue. The order of the fields is clone size, J gene, D gene, V gene, CDR3 protein, CDR3 DNA. The D gene is left open where the match is weak. Clone sizes are given selectively: once, few, many, or a class where the clone is expanded.

abundance: -
j_gene: TRBJ2-1
d_gene: TRBD2
v_gene: TRBV18
CDR3aa: CASSRTAGGPGDEQFF
CDR3nt: TGTGCCAGCTCTCGGACAGCGGGAGGGCCTGGGGATGAGCAGTTCTTC

abundance: -
j_gene: TRBJ2-4
d_gene: -
v_gene: TRBV28
CDR3aa: CASREGGNIQYF
CDR3nt: TGTGCCAGCAGGGAGGGCGGAAACATTCAGTACTTC

abundance: -
j_gene: TRBJ2-3
d_gene: -
v_gene: TRBV28
CDR3aa: CASSPSSDTQYF
CDR3nt: TGTGCCAGCAGCCCAAGCTCAGATACGCAGTATTTT

abundance: -
j_gene: TRBJ2-7
d_gene: TRBD1
v_gene: TRBV27
CDR3aa: CASSHGTGAYEQYF
CDR3nt: TGTGCCAGCAGCCACGGGACAGGGGCCTACGAGCAGTACTTC

abundance: -
j_gene: TRBJ1-1
d_gene: TRBD1
v_gene: TRBV9
CDR3aa: CASNDGGQGEAEAFF
CDR3nt: TGTGCCAGCAATGATGGCGGACAGGGGGAGGCTGAAGCTTTCTTT

abundance: -
j_gene: TRBJ1-4
d_gene: -
v_gene: TRBV4-1
CDR3aa: CASSQVFSLEGLFF
CDR3nt: TGCGCCAGCAGCCAAGTTTTCTCACTCGAGGGTCTGTTTTTT

abundance: -
j_gene: TRBJ1-1
d_gene: -
v_gene: TRBV4-3
CDR3aa: CASSLGLGNTEAFF
CDR3nt: TGCGCCAGCAGCCTGGGGTTAGGGAACACTGAAGCTTTCTTT

abundance: -
j_gene: TRBJ2-7
d_gene: -
v_gene: TRBV10-3
CDR3aa: CAISRVRYEQYF
CDR3nt: TGTGCCATCAGCCGAGTCAGGTACGAGCAGTACTTC

abundance: -
j_gene: TRBJ2-7
d_gene: TRBD2
v_gene: TRBV5-1
CDR3aa: CASSLVLAGVQEQYF
CDR3nt: TGCGCCAGCAGCTTGGTCCTAGCGGGAGTTCAGGAGCAGTACTTC

abundance: -
j_gene: TRBJ2-7
d_gene: -
v_gene: TRBV6-5
CDR3aa: CASSRGPSYEQYF
CDR3nt: TGTGCCAGCAGCCGGGGACCCTCCTACGAGCAGTACTTC

abundance: -
j_gene: TRBJ2-3
d_gene: TRBD2
v_gene: TRBV15
CDR3aa: CATSEPGGGYTQYF
CDR3nt: TGTGCCACCAGCGAACCGGGGGGGGGATATACGCAGTATTTT

abundance: -
j_gene: TRBJ1-1
d_gene: -
v_gene: TRBV30
CDR3aa: CAWSVNFEAFF
CDR3nt: TGTGCCTGGAGTGTTAACTTCGAAGCTTTCTTT

abundance: -
j_gene: TRBJ2-4
d_gene: TRBD1
v_gene: TRBV6-5
CDR3aa: CASSWDRATDIQYF
CDR3nt: TGTGCCAGCAGCTGGGACAGGGCGACGGACATTCAGTACTTC

abundance: -
j_gene: TRBJ1-3
d_gene: -
v_gene: TRBV9
CDR3aa: CASSAGSSGNTIYF
CDR3nt: TGTGCCAGCAGCGCCGGAAGCTCTGGAAACACCATATATTTT

abundance: -
j_gene: TRBJ1-2
d_gene: -
v_gene: TRBV7-3
CDR3aa: CASSLTNQVGYTF
CDR3nt: TGTGCCAGCAGCTTAACTAATCAGGTTGGCTACACCTTC

abundance: -
j_gene: TRBJ1-5
d_gene: TRBD1
v_gene: TRBV6-6
CDR3aa: CASTGTGAQPQHF
CDR3nt: TGTGCCAGCACCGGGACAGGGGCTCAGCCCCAGCATTTT

abundance: once
j_gene: TRBJ2-5
d_gene: -
v_gene: TRBV12-2
CDR3aa: CASRPPRRTGVRETQYF
CDR3nt: TGTGCAAGTCGCCCTCCCCGCCGGACAGGGGTGAGGGAGACCCAGTACTTC

abundance: -
j_gene: TRBJ2-1
d_gene: TRBD1
v_gene: TRBV29-1
CDR3aa: CSVGDRGTSYNEQFF
CDR3nt: TGCAGCGTTGGGGACAGGGGGACGTCCTACAATGAGCAGTTCTTC

abundance: -
j_gene: TRBJ2-2
d_gene: TRBD2
v_gene: TRBV4-1
CDR3aa: CASSQGLSGRAGTGELFF
CDR3nt: TGCGCCAGCAGCCAAGGCTTAAGCGGGAGGGCTGGCACCGGGGAGCTGTTTTTT

abundance: -
j_gene: TRBJ2-3
d_gene: -
v_gene: TRBV7-2
CDR3aa: CASSLQVPDTQYF
CDR3nt: TGTGCCAGCAGCTTACAGGTGCCTGATACGCAGTATTTT

abundance: -
j_gene: TRBJ1-4
d_gene: TRBD1
v_gene: TRBV11-3
CDR3aa: CASSLRTGPLEKLFF
CDR3nt: TGTGCCAGCAGCCTCCGGACAGGTCCTCTCGAAAAACTGTTTTTT

abundance: once
j_gene: TRBJ2-5
d_gene: -
v_gene: TRBV7-2
CDR3aa: CASSSGAETQYF
CDR3nt: TGTGCCAGCAGCTCCGGAGCGGAGACCCAGTACTTC

abundance: -
j_gene: TRBJ2-7
d_gene: -
v_gene: TRBV6-5
CDR3aa: CASMSDRPPNEQYF
CDR3nt: TGTGCCAGCATGTCCGATAGGCCACCCAACGAGCAGTACTTC

abundance: -
j_gene: TRBJ2-7
d_gene: -
v_gene: TRBV4-3
CDR3aa: CASSQEGPSGREQYF
CDR3nt: TGCGCCAGCAGCCAAGAGGGGCCTTCCGGCCGCGAGCAGTACTTC

abundance: -
j_gene: TRBJ1-5
d_gene: -
v_gene: TRBV19
CDR3aa: CASSIQHSNQPQHF
CDR3nt: TGTGCCAGTAGTATACAGCATAGCAATCAGCCCCAGCATTTT

abundance: -
j_gene: TRBJ2-5
d_gene: -
v_gene: TRBV5-6
CDR3aa: CASSAETQYF
CDR3nt: TGTGCCAGCAGTGCGGAGACCCAGTACTTC

abundance: -
j_gene: TRBJ2-7
d_gene: TRBD1
v_gene: TRBV18
CDR3aa: CASSTGTGGNEQYF
CDR3nt: TGTGCCAGCTCAACCGGGACAGGGGGCAACGAGCAGTACTTC

abundance: -
j_gene: TRBJ2-1
d_gene: TRBD2
v_gene: TRBV7-2
CDR3aa: CASSLGPTGGQFF
CDR3nt: TGTGCCAGCAGCTTGGGCCCTACGGGAGGGCAGTTCTTC

abundance: few
j_gene: TRBJ1-1
d_gene: -
v_gene: TRBV7-9
CDR3aa: CASSYRTDAEAFF
CDR3nt: TGTGCCAGCAGTTACCGGACTGATGCTGAAGCTTTCTTT

abundance: -
j_gene: TRBJ1-5
d_gene: -
v_gene: TRBV2
CDR3aa: CASRDPGGRNQPQHF
CDR3nt: TGTGCCAGCCGGGACCCAGGAGGTCGCAATCAGCCCCAGCATTTT

abundance: -
j_gene: TRBJ2-7
d_gene: -
v_gene: TRBV5-1
CDR3aa: CASSWGPSRTDYEQYF
CDR3nt: TGCGCCAGCAGCTGGGGACCGTCAAGGACCGACTACGAGCAGTACTTC

abundance: -
j_gene: TRBJ2-1
d_gene: TRBD2
v_gene: TRBV10-3
CDR3aa: CASLAGGPSNEQFF
CDR3nt: TGTGCCAGCTTAGCGGGAGGGCCTTCCAATGAGCAGTTCTTC

abundance: -
j_gene: TRBJ1-5
d_gene: -
v_gene: TRBV28
CDR3aa: CASSPLPLGSSNQPQHF
CDR3nt: TGTGCCAGCAGCCCCCTGCCGTTAGGATCGAGCAATCAGCCCCAGCATTTT

abundance: -
j_gene: TRBJ2-1
d_gene: -
v_gene: TRBV10-3
CDR3aa: CAISLLGGSYNEQFF
CDR3nt: TGTGCCATCAGCCTCCTTGGCGGCTCCTACAATGAGCAGTTCTTC

abundance: -
j_gene: TRBJ2-7
d_gene: -
v_gene: TRBV21-1
CDR3aa: CASSGTEYEQYF
CDR3nt: TGTGCCAGCAGCGGGACTGAGTACGAGCAGTACTTC

abundance: -
j_gene: TRBJ2-7
d_gene: -
v_gene: TRBV28
CDR3aa: CASSLSDSTYEQYF
CDR3nt: TGTGCCAGCAGTTTATCGGACAGCACCTACGAGCAGTACTTC

abundance: -
j_gene: TRBJ1-1
d_gene: -
v_gene: TRBV27
CDR3aa: CASSRSIRGYTEAFF
CDR3nt: TGTGCCAGCAGTCGGAGTATCAGGGGTTACACTGAAGCTTTCTTT

abundance: -
j_gene: TRBJ2-3
d_gene: -
v_gene: TRBV5-1
CDR3aa: CASSLVLGNTDTQYF
CDR3nt: TGCGCCAGCAGCTTGGTTTTGGGAAACACAGATACGCAGTATTTT

abundance: -
j_gene: TRBJ2-1
d_gene: TRBD2
v_gene: TRBV7-2
CDR3aa: CASSPRGTSGIDEQFF
CDR3nt: TGTGCCAGCAGCCCCCGAGGGACTAGCGGGATCGATGAGCAGTTCTTC

abundance: -
j_gene: TRBJ2-3
d_gene: TRBD2
v_gene: TRBV28
CDR3aa: CASSLKGRWDYLKSTDTQYF
CDR3nt: TGTGCCAGCAGTTTAAAGGGGCGATGGGACTACCTCAAAAGCACAGATACGCAGTATTTT